Listed here are 10 T cell receptor beta chains from one sample, sequenced in a study of T cell responses to AZD1222 COVID-19 vaccine. The data were produced by immunoSEQ multiplex PCR, yet TCRdb's version contains in-frame clones alone and is incomplete. The sample consists of fewer than 200,000 clones, 85% to 95% of them appearing once. Source: peripheral blood, taken on day 0 of AZD1222 vaccination. The origin of the receptors is an adult in good health.

This clone was found a few times. Other DNA sequences within the sample encode an identical CDR3. The chain links TRBV5-1 to TRBJ2-1, with D tentatively TRBD2 (6 bases). This CDR3 spans 15 amino acids. Trimming removed 3 bases at V and 0 bases at J, with 10 bases between. Germline V CDR1 and CDR2: SGHRS, YFSETQ. The DNA for the CDR3 is TGCGCCAGCAGCTCCGGGGGAAGCTCCTACAATGAGCAGTTCTTC. Amino acids: CASSSGGSSYNEQFF.

This chain uses TRBV5-4 with TRBJ1-6; the D gene is possibly TRBD1 (6 bases). The CDR3 spans 16 residues. V was clipped by 4 bases and J by 5 bases, with 16 bases between them. Germline CDR1 reads SGHNT; CDR2 reads YYREEE (reference sequence). CDR3 DNA sequence: TGTGCCAGCAGCCCCTCCGGAGGGGGTAATAATTCACCCCTCCACTTT. The encoded protein is CASSPSGGGNNSPLHF. The whole variable domain, remainder taken from reference TRBV5-4 and TRBJ1-6, is ETGVTQSPTHLIKTRGQQVTLRCSSQSGHNTVSWYQQALGQGPQFIFQYYREEENGRGNFPPRFSGLQFPNYSSELNVNALELDDSALYLCASSPSGGGNNSPLHFGNGTRLTVT.

V and J are TRBV29-1 and TRBJ2-3; D is unresolved. Germline V gene lookup returns CDR1 SQVTM and CDR2 ANQGSEA. Trimming pared 5 bases from V and 6 bases from J, leaving 27 bases between. The CDR3 is 17 amino acids. The CDR3, as DNA: TGCAGCGTTTTTACCCCCTCCGCGCCTCTTGGTAGGGATACGCAGTATTTT. It encodes CSVFTPSAPLGRDTQYF.

The chain is built from TRBV4-3 and TRBJ2-2; 10 bases align to TRBD2. Looked up from germline, CDR1 is LGHNA and CDR2 is YSLEER. Trimming took 2 bases from V and 2 from J; bases not matched to a gene: 5. There are 17 residues in the CDR3. CDR3 amino acids: CASSQLAGGANTGELFF. CDR3 DNA: TGCGCCAGCAGCCAATTAGCGGGGGGTGCCAACACCGGGGAGCTGTTTTTT.

The chain employs TRBV5-6 and TRBJ1-5; D possibly corresponds to TRBD1 (5 bases). The CDR3 loop spans 15 amino acids. The germline CDR1 and CDR2 sequences are SGHDT and YYEEEE. V was shortened by 0 bases and J by 4 bases, with 11 bases between the two germline ends. CDR3 residues: CASSLEGLRNQPQHF. The CDR3 DNA follows: TGTGCCAGCAGCTTGGAGGGACTGAGAAATCAGCCCCAGCATTTT.

The chain links TRBV7-9 to TRBJ2-2, with TRBD2 identical over 9 bases. This CDR3 is built from 17 residues. Germline V gene data show CDR1 as SEHNR and CDR2 as FQNEAQ (reference sequence). Trimming at V came to 1 base and at J to 6 bases, leaving 9 bases not matched to a gene. This CDR3 reads CASSLGLADPVAGELFF. The CDR3 DNA sequence: TGTGCCAGCAGCTTAGGACTAGCGGACCCCGTCGCCGGGGAGCTGTTTTTT.

The gene calls are TRBV28 and TRBJ1-1, with 8 bases fitting TRBD1. CDR1 MDHEN and CDR2 SYDVKM come from the germline V gene. CDR3 length: 15 amino acids. J was trimmed by 5 bases and V by 3 bases; bases with no gene match: 8. For the CDR3, the DNA is TGTGCCAGCAGTTTTCGAGGACAGGGCTTGACTGAAGCTTTCTTT. Its protein product is CASSFRGQGLTEAFF.

This chain's CDR3 is CASSLAGGRGLEQFF. For the CDR3, the DNA is TGTGCCAGCAGCTTAGCGGGGGGTAGGGGGTTGGAGCAGTTCTTC. The V and J genes are TRBV7-2 and TRBJ2-1; tentatively, D is TRBD1 or TRBD2 (6 bases each). Germline V CDR1 and CDR2: SGHTA, FQGNSA. This CDR3 has 15 amino acids. Trimming pared 0 bases from V and 10 bases from J, leaving 16 bases between.

This chain uses TRBV28 with TRBJ1-2, with D hard to call. V was cut by 6 bases and J by 4 bases, with 21 bases left in between. The CDR3 totals 16 residues. CDR1 is MDHEN, CDR2 SYDVKM, per germline. CDR3: CASRTYLRGSGYGYTF. Here the CDR3 DNA reads TGTGCCAGCAGGACTTACCTCCGGGGATCAGGCTATGGCTACACCTTC.

The V call is TRBV9, the J call TRBJ1-6; possibly TRBD1 for D (5 bases). CDR1 SGDLS and CDR2 YYNGEE come from the germline V gene. Trimming pared 2 bases from V and 3 bases from J, leaving 15 bases between. The CDR3 runs 17 residues. CDR3 sequence reads: CASSVGDAVIYNSPLHF. For the CDR3, the DNA is TGTGCCAGCAGCGTTGGGGACGCGGTCATCTATAATTCACCCCTCCACTTT.